The following is a T cell receptor beta chain sequence with its context. This record belongs to a study of blood T cell repertoires in COVID-19. Study context: PBMCs, B-cell-depleted T cells, or T cells were the source of the cDNA or gDNA that made up the material.

Original analysis: Reference gene primer amplification yielded estimated nucleated cell counts. Libraries were prepared by immunoSEQ multiplex PCR; TCRdb keeps only in-frame clonotypes and omits some of them. V, J and clone size were drawn from that table, and D and trimming were deduced from the DNA. Of over 120,000 clones in the sample, 75% to 80% are singletons; the top ten hold 2.5% to 3.5%. Cohorts were assigned according to the clinical history that participants reported. Recovered status in Cohort 3 required two negative PCRs, clearance, or symptom resolution. This CDR3 is built from 15 residues. With 2 bases removed from V and 8 bases from J, the gap between germline ends came to 16 bases. Looked up from germline, CDR1 is SGHKS and CDR2 is YYEKEE (reference sequence).

The rearrangement joins TRBV5-5 to TRBJ1-4; D unclear. Sequences were obtained from PBMCs or T cells enriched from blood (not recorded which). This TCR was recovered from a woman in her forties or fifties who had recovered from COVID-19. The CDR3 region has the DNA TGTGCCAGCAGCTTTTTTGAGACTAAGCAGGAAAAACTGTTTTTT. This encodes CASSFFETKQEKLFF.